These T cell receptor beta chains were read from a single sample in a study of control samples from healthy donors and cancer patients. Method: immunoSEQ multiplex PCR; TCRdb's copy keeps in-frame clones and lacks some. The sample contains under 200,000 clones, approximately 94% of which appear only once. The sample taken for sequencing was PBMCs. The receptors were gathered from a man in his 60s with colorectal cancer. CDR3s include the opening cysteine and the closing phenylalanine or tryptophan. A D gene is named only where the DNA matches it firmly. Some rows have no size entry. The others give once, few or many, or a class for an expanded clone.

V,size,D,J,DNA,CDR3
TRBV6-5,.,.,TRBJ2-7,TGTGCCAGCATGGAGAGCTACGAGCAGTACTTC,CASMESYEQYF
TRBV23-1,.,.,TRBJ1-1,TGCGCCAGCAGTCAAGTGAAGTACACTGAAGCTTTCTTT,CASSQVKYTEAFF
TRBV6-1,.,TRBD2,TRBJ2-3,TGTGCCAGCAGTGAGCTTATTAGCGGGGGGGCCAGAGATACGCAGTATTTT,CASSELISGGARDTQYF
TRBV11-2,.,TRBD1,TRBJ1-2,TGTGCCAGCAGCCCCGGGACAGGGGGAGGCTATGGCTACACCTTC,CASSPGTGGGYGYTF
TRBV3-1/TRBV3-2,.,TRBD1,TRBJ1-6,TGTGCCAGCACCCCCCGGGACAGGGGAGGTAATTCACCCCTCCACTTT,CASTPRDRGGNSPLHF
TRBV27,.,.,TRBJ2-7,TGTGCCAGCAGTTACGGGGCAAAGTACGAGCAGTACTTC,CASSYGAKYEQYF
TRBV18,.,.,TRBJ1-2,TGTGCCAGCTCACCAGGGGGCTTGAGCTATGGCTACACCTTC,CASSPGGLSYGYTF
TRBV5-8,.,TRBD1,TRBJ1-3,TGTGCCAGCAGCGTACAGGGGCCTGGAAACACCATATATTTT,CASSVQGPGNTIYF
TRBV4-3,.,.,TRBJ2-1,TGCGCCAGCAGCCAAGAGGCAGGGCCCTACAATGAGCAGTTCTTC,CASSQEAGPYNEQFF
TRBV7-2,few,.,TRBJ1-5,TGTGCCAGCAGCTTATTTAATCAGCCCCAGCATTTT,CASSLFNQPQHF
TRBV7-8,once,.,TRBJ1-2,TGTGCCAGCAGCTCCAGGGTCTTTGATGGCTACACCTTC,CASSSRVFDGYTF
TRBV18,.,.,TRBJ1-2,TGTGCCAGCTCACCGGGCGGGGGAGTGACTGGTGGCTACACCTTC,CASSPGGGVTGGYTF
TRBV18,.,.,TRBJ2-5,TGTGCCAGCTCACCGAGGGGCGGGCAAGAGACCCAGTACTTC,CASSPRGGQETQYF
TRBV18,.,.,TRBJ1-1,TGTGCCAGCTCACCAATTTTAGGAGAGAACACTGAAGCTTTCTTT,CASSPILGENTEAFF
TRBV5-1,.,.,TRBJ2-7,TGCGCCAGCAGCTTTAGGGTCAGGGTCCCCTACGAGCAGTACTTC,CASSFRVRVPYEQYF
TRBV6-2/TRBV6-3,once,TRBD2,TRBJ2-7,TGTGCCAGCAGTTCGCTCACGGGGGGATACCTCTACGAGCAGTACTTC,CASSSLTGGYLYEQYF
TRBV18,.,TRBD2,TRBJ2-5,TGTGCCAGCTCACCACCGAATAGCGGGTCTCAAGAGACCCAGTACTTC,CASSPPNSGSQETQYF
TRBV11-3,.,.,TRBJ2-5,TGTGCCAGCAGCTTAGGGGTCGGAGGGGAGACCCAGTACTTC,CASSLGVGGETQYF
TRBV6-1,.,.,TRBJ2-5,TGTGCCATCAGTGAGGGGCGGGAGACCCAGTACTTC,CAISEGRETQYF
TRBV21-1,.,.,TRBJ2-2,TGTGCCAGCAGCAGGCCGGGACAGGGGGCGCGTACCGGGGAGCTGTTTTTT,CASSRPGQGARTGELFF
TRBV12-2,.,.,TRBJ2-2,TGTGCAAGTCGCTCCTACGGGGGGTTTTTTAAGGGGGAGCTGTTTTTT,CASRSYGGFFKGELFF
TRBV4-2,.,.,TRBJ1-2,TGTGCCAGCAGCCAAGATGGAACAGGGAATAACTATGGCTACACCTTC,CASSQDGTGNNYGYTF
TRBV12-3/TRBV12-4,once,.,TRBJ1-2,TGTGCCAGCAGTCCCCAGCGGGTTTATGGCTACACCTTC,CASSPQRVYGYTF
TRBV6-5,.,.,TRBJ1-5,TGTGCCAGCAGTTACGGACGGGGGGGCGGCAATCAGCCCCAGCATTTT,CASSYGRGGGNQPQHF
TRBV28,.,.,TRBJ2-1,TGTGCCAGCAGTTTAAAGGGATATGAGCAGTTCTTC,CASSLKGYEQFF
TRBV7-2,.,TRBD1,TRBJ2-7,TGTGCCAGCAGCTTAGCGATGGGACAGGGTAGGCACGAGCAGTACTTC,CASSLAMGQGRHEQYF
TRBV5-1,.,TRBD1,TRBJ2-5,TGCGCCAGCAGCGCAGACAGGGGTGGAGAGACCCAGTACTTC,CASSADRGGETQYF